The clone carrying this T cell receptor beta chain was counted only a few times. The antigen remains unidentified. The use of a sample-barcoded 5' primer and a J-beta primer mix characterized a second PCR of roughly 7 to 11 cycles. Via MiXCR, TCRdb re-called the 5' RACE reads, giving one row per CDR3 protein. The sample holds over 1,500,000 distinct CDR3 sequences; about two fifths are singletons and the top ten take around 23%. V gave up 0 bases and J gave up 3 bases, with 16 bases separating them. The germline V gene has CDR1 SGHRS and CDR2 YFSETQ. The CDR3 spans 16 residues. These data belong to a study of blood T cells in healthy people across ages. Overall study results and limits: Long-lived donors exceeded aged donors in naive CD4+ cells and diversity.

The rearrangement links TRBV5-1 to TRBJ2-7, with a tentative D call TRBD2 (5 bases). Sequenced sample: blood. This clonotype was sampled from a human donor in good health. Here the CDR3 reads CASSLAWTPRVYEQYF. Written as DNA, the CDR3 is TGCGCCAGCAGCTTGGCCTGGACTCCTAGGGTCTACGAGCAGTACTTC. Full variable domain (missing parts from reference TRBV5-1 and TRBJ2-7): KAGVTQTPRYLIKTRGQQVTLSCSPISGHRSVSWYQQTPGQGLQFLFEYFSETQRNKGNFPGRFSGRQFSNSRSEMNVSTLELGDSALYLCASSLAWTPRVYEQYFGPGTRLTVT.